This TCR beta chain was sequenced during a study of CD8 T cells in Susac syndrome. Study conclusions and caveats: The study's TCR sequencing and HLA analysis covered a relatively small number of individuals, and the study acknowledged this.

Regarding this clonotype: The antigen remains undetermined.

V lost 6 bases, J lost 6 bases, and 8 bases stayed unmatched. The CDR3 loop spans 14 amino acids. Reverse transcription of 0.5 to 1 ug RNA was performed with random hexamers. By means of immunoSEQ multiplex PCR, TCR beta CDR3 spanning 54 Vbeta and 13 Jbeta underwent amplification. TCRdb reanalysed the immunoSEQ multiplex PCR reads using MiXCR and keeps one entry per CDR3 protein. The sample shows 150,000 or so distinct CDR3 sequences, 85% to 95% of them seen only once. Healthy donors acted as controls, with matching for age and sex. FACS was used to enrich TEMRA cells, whereas the CD8+ and CD4+ T cells were obtained by negative isolation.

The chain combines TRBV12-3 or TRBV12-4 with TRBJ1-5; 7 nucleotides line up with TRBD1. The sample taken for sequencing was CD4+ T cells from PBMCs. The source of this sequence is a human donor in good health. As DNA, the CDR3 is TGTGCCAGCAGGGGAGGACAGGATCTTCAGCCCCAGCATTTT. The encoded protein is CASRGGQDLQPQHF.